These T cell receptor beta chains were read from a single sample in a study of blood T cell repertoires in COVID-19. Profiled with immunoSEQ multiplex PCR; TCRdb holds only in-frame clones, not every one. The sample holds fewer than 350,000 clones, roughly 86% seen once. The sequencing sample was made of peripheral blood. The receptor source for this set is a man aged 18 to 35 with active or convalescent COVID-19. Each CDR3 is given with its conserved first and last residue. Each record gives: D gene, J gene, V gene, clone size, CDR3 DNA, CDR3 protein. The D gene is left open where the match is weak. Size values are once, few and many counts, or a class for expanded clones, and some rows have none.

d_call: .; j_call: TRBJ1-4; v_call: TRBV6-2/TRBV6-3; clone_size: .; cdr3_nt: TGTGCCAGCAGTTACCAAGCGGACCGCCTCAATGAAAAACTGTTTTTT; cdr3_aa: CASSYQADRLNEKLFF
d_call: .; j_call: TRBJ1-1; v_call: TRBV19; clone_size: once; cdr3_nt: TGTGCCAGTAGTATAGGCATTCGGACAGTCGAACTTGGGGAGACTGAAGCTTTCTTT; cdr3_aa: CASSIGIRTVELGETEAFF
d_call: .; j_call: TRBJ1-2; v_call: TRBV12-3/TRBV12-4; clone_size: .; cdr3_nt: TGTGCCAGCAGTTTTCAGGGTCTGAGCGGCTACACCTTC; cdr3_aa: CASSFQGLSGYTF
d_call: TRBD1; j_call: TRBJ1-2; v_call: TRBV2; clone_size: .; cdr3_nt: TGTGCCAGCAGTGTCCTTAGGACAGGGGCCTTCTATGGCTACACCTTC; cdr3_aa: CASSVLRTGAFYGYTF
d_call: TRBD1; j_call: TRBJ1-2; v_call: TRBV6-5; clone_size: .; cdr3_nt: TGTGCCAGCAGTTTCTTACGGACAGGGGGCATCTATGGCTACACCTTC; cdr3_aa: CASSFLRTGGIYGYTF
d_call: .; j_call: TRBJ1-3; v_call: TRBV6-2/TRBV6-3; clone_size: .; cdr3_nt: TGTGCCAGCAGTTACTCCGGGAACTCTGGAAACACCATATATTTT; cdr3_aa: CASSYSGNSGNTIYF
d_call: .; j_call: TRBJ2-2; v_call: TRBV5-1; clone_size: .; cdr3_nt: TGCGCCAGCAGCTTGGGAGGCGGGGGCCGCACCGGGGAGCTGTTTTTT; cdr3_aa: CASSLGGGGRTGELFF
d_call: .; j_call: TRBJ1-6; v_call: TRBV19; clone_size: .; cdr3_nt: TGTGCCAGTAGCCCCTCGAGGGTTTCACCCCTCCACTTT; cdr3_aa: CASSPSRVSPLHF
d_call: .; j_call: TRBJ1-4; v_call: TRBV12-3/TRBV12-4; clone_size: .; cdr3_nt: TGTGCCAGCAGTTCCACAACTAATGAAAAACTGTTTTTT; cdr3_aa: CASSSTTNEKLFF
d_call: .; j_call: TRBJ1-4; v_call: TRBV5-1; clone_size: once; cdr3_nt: TGCGCCAGCAGCTTCCGGGGAACAACTAATGAAAAACTGTTTTTT; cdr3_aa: CASSFRGTTNEKLFF
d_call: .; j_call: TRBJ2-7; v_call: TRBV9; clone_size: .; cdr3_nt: TGTGCCAGCAGCCCATCAGGGGTTGGGATATACGAGCAGTACTTC; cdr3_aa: CASSPSGVGIYEQYF
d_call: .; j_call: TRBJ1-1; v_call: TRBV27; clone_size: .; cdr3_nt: TGTGCCAGCAGTCAAGGACCCAGGGTTTCCACTGAAGCTTTCTTT; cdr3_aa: CASSQGPRVSTEAFF
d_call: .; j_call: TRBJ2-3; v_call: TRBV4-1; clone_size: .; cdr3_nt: TGCGCCAGCAGCCAAGGGTTTCTGGCGGTCTCCTTTCGAGATACGCAGTATTTT; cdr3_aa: CASSQGFLAVSFRDTQYF
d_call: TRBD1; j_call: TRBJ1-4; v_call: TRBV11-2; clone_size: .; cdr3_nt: TGTGCCAGCAGCTTAGTGGGGACAGGGGATGAAAAACTGTTTTTT; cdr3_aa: CASSLVGTGDEKLFF
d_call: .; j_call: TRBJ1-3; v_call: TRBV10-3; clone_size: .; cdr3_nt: TGTGCCATCAGGCAGGGGTTGGAAGCTGGAAACACCATATATTTT; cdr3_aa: CAIRQGLEAGNTIYF
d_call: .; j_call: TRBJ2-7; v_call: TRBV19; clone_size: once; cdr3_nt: TGTGCCAGTAGTATAGCGGGGTCCGGCTACGAGCAGTACTTC; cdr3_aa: CASSIAGSGYEQYF
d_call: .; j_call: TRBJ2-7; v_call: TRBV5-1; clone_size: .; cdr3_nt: TGCGCCAGCAGCTTGGAAAACTTCTACGAGCAGTACTTC; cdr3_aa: CASSLENFYEQYF
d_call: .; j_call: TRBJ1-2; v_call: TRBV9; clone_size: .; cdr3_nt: TGTGCCAGCAGCAGCCGGGGAGGTACCTATGGCTACACCTTC; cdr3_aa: CASSSRGGTYGYTF
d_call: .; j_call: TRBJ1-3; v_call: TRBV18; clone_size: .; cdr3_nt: TGTGCCAGCTCACCATCGGGCTCTGGAAACACCATATATTTT; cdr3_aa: CASSPSGSGNTIYF
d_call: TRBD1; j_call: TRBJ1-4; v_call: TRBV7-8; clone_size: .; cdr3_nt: TGTGCCAGCAACTCCTGGTCGGCAGGGGGGAATGAAAAACTGTTTTTT; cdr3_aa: CASNSWSAGGNEKLFF
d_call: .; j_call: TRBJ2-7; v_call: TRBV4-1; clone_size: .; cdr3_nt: TGCGCCAGCAGCCAAGCCCCAGGGAAATACGAGCAGTACTTC; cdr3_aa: CASSQAPGKYEQYF
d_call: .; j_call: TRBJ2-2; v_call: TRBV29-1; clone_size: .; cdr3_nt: TGCAGCGTTGTTTCCCTGAACACCGGGGAGCTGTTTTTT; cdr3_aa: CSVVSLNTGELFF
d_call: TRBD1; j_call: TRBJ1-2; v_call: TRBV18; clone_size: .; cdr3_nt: TGTGCCAGCTCACCGGACAGGGGGAATACCTATGGCTACACCTTC; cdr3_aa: CASSPDRGNTYGYTF